The 25 T cell receptor beta chains listed next were all sequenced from one sample in a study of T cell responses to AZD1222 COVID-19 vaccine. The method was immunoSEQ multiplex PCR; TCRdb's version includes in-frame clones alone and lacks a portion of them. The data hold 100,000 to 150,000 clones, with roughly 82% observed a single time. The sample was peripheral blood, taken 28 days after the second AZD1222 dose. These receptors came from an adult who received the AZD1222 COVID-19 vaccine.

The chain combines TRBV7-8 with TRBJ1-4; no definite D call. The CDR3 has 15 residues. CDR1 is SGHVS and CDR2 is FQNEAQ in the germline V gene. V was pared by 2 bases and J by 5 bases, with 12 bases between. CDR3 in amino acids: CASSLNTGLNEKLFF. CDR3 DNA: TGTGCCAGCAGCTTAAATACTGGATTAAATGAAAAACTGTTTTTT.

The J gene is TRBJ2-7, the V gene TRBV4-1; no firm D call. The CDR3 loop spans 14 amino acids. The germline V and J ends were trimmed by 0 bases and 1 base, with 7 bases remaining between them. Germline V gene data show CDR1 as MGHRA and CDR2 as YSYEKL. The CDR3 region has the DNA TGCGCCAGCAGCCAAGATAGGGATTCCTACGAGCAGTACTTC. This sequence encodes CASSQDRDSYEQYF.

This chain joins TRBV5-1 and TRBJ1-3; weak D call: TRBD1 (5 bases). V was clipped by 4 bases and J by 4 bases, with 18 bases between them. The V gene's germline CDR1 is SGHRS and CDR2 YFSETQ. This CDR3 is built from 16 residues. In nucleotides, the CDR3 is TGCGCCAGCAGCCGAGGGGCTATGACCTCCGGAAACACCATATATTTT. It is translated as CASSRGAMTSGNTIYF.

The chain links TRBV28 to TRBJ1-3; D is unclear. Germline-derived CDR1 and CDR2 are MDHEN and SYDVKM. CDR3 length equals 11 residues. The CDR3 nucleotides are TGTGGGTCTTGGCTTCGGGACACCATATATTTT. Its translation: CGSWLRDTIYF.

The chain is built from TRBV4-1 and TRBJ1-1; 9 nucleotides line up with TRBD1. The CDR3 runs 16 residues. Germline CDR1 MGHRA, CDR2 YSYEKL. V shed 1 base and J 5 bases; nucleotides not matched to a gene: 8. The chain's CDR3 is CASSQVGQGRGTEAFF. CDR3 in DNA: TGCGCCAGCAGCCAAGTCGGACAGGGGCGAGGTACTGAAGCTTTCTTT.

J is TRBJ2-1 and V is TRBV29-1; 8 bases agree with TRBD1. CDR1 and CDR2 from the germline V gene are SQVTM and ANQGSEA. This CDR3 has 17 amino acids. Trimming at V came to 2 bases and at J to 3 bases, leaving 12 bases not matched to a gene. The CDR3 region is CSVEPPFGTGVYNEQFF. CDR3 DNA: TGCAGCGTTGAACCACCTTTTGGGACAGGAGTCTACAATGAGCAGTTCTTC.

The rearrangement uses TRBV5-1 and TRBJ2-7, with TRBD2 matching over 8 bases. Per the germline V gene, CDR1 is SGHRS and CDR2 is YFSETQ. The CDR3 is 15 residues long. V gave up 2 bases and J gave up 6 bases; unmatched junction bases: 10. The CDR3 protein is CASSFPDPGGGEQYF. In DNA form, the CDR3 reads TGCGCCAGCAGCTTCCCGGACCCGGGGGGGGGCGAGCAGTACTTC.

This clone was counted a few times. The chain couples TRBV7-2 to TRBJ2-2, with D hard to call. Trimming took off 2 bases at V and 2 bases at J, with 3 bases between the two ends. The V gene's germline CDR1 is SGHTA and CDR2 FQGNSA. CDR3 size: 13 residues. As DNA, the CDR3 is TGTGCCAGCAGCTTACATAACACCGGGGAGCTGTTTTTT. Translating gives CASSLHNTGELFF.

V is TRBV7-2 and J is TRBJ1-3, with D unresolved. Between the trimmed V and J ends, which lost 7 bases and 1 base, there was a span of 11 bases. Germline CDR1 SGHTA, CDR2 FQGNSA. This CDR3 is built from 14 residues. CDR3 DNA: TGTGCCAGCAAGTTGGGGAGTTCTGGAAACACCATATATTTT. Its translation: CASKLGSSGNTIYF.

The chain has TRBV29-1 and TRBJ2-3; no clear D. CDR3 length: 12 residues. V was clipped by 2 bases and J by 4 bases, with 7 bases between them. From germline, CDR1 is SQVTM and CDR2 ANQGSEA. DNA for the CDR3: TGCAGCGTTGAAAAGGCATCAGATACGCAGTATTTT. This codes for CSVEKASDTQYF.

CDR3 sequence: CASSLLRGSEAFF. In DNA, the CDR3 is TGTGCCAGCAGCTTGCTTAGGGGGTCTGAAGCTTTCTTT. The V gene is TRBV5-6, the J gene TRBJ1-1; maybe TRBD1 (6 bases). CDR3 size: 13 residues. With 1 base removed from V and 6 bases from J, the gap between germline ends came to 10 bases. Germline V gene data show CDR1 as SGHDT and CDR2 as YYEEEE.

The gene calls are TRBV19 and TRBJ1-2, with TRBD1 as a possible D gene (6 bases). The CDR3 has 12 residues. Trimming took off 6 bases at V and 1 base at J, with 6 bases between the two ends. Germline V gives CDR1 LNHDA, CDR2 SQIVND (reference sequence). Here the CDR3 DNA reads TGTGCCAGTAGGGACAGTAACTATGGCTACACCTTC. It codes for CASRDSNYGYTF.

The CDR3 DNA reads as TGTGCCAGCAGTGGACTAGCGGGGAGCTCCTACAATGAGCAGTTCTTC. Amino acid sequence: CASSGLAGSSYNEQFF. The J gene is TRBJ2-1, the V gene TRBV6-2 or TRBV6-3, with 12 bases fitting TRBD2. After removal of 5 bases from V and 0 bases from J, the junction contained 2 bases not matched to a gene. The CDR3 contains 16 residues. CDR1 MNHEY and CDR2 SVGEGT come from the germline V gene.

The J gene is TRBJ2-7, the V gene TRBV3-1 (or the pseudogene TRBV3-2); D is ambiguous. V shed 4 bases and J shed 0 bases, with 4 bases lying between them. The germline gives CDR1 LGHDT, CDR2 YNNKEL (reference sequence). This CDR3 contains 12 residues. This chain's CDR3 is CASSRLSYEQYF. The CDR3 nucleotides read TGTGCCAGCAGCCGACTCTCCTACGAGCAGTACTTC.

This clone was seen a single time. This chain links TRBV9 with TRBJ2-3, with D possibly matching TRBD2 (5 bases). The CDR3 has 14 residues. CDR1 is SGDLS, CDR2 YYNGEE, per germline. V lost 4 bases and J lost 4, with 13 bases in between. The DNA for the CDR3 is TGTGCCAGCAGCCTCCGGGTAGCGTCAGATACGCAGTATTTT. The encoded protein is CASSLRVASDTQYF.

In its sample, this clone was seen once. The V call is TRBV12-3 or TRBV12-4, the J call TRBJ2-3, with a weak D call TRBD2 (5 bases). The CDR3 covers 13 residues. V was shortened by 5 bases and J by 2 bases, with 8 bases between the two germline ends. CDR3 region: CASSRTDTDTQYF. The CDR3 nucleotides are TGTGCCAGCAGTCGGACTGACACAGATACGCAGTATTTT.

The V call is TRBV12-3 or TRBV12-4, the J call TRBJ1-2, with D uncertain. With 8 bases removed from V and 4 bases from J, the gap between germline ends came to 14 bases. The CDR3 is 13 residues long. Written as DNA, the CDR3 is TGTGCCAGCGTAAGAGGCAGTTTCTATGGCTACACCTTC. Amino acids: CASVRGSFYGYTF.

The J gene is TRBJ2-7, the V gene TRBV18; TRBD1 matches at 12 bases. V lost 1 base to trimming and J lost 6 bases; unmatched junction nucleotides: 10. Germline CDR1 KGHSH, CDR2 LQKENI. This CDR3 has 17 residues. The CDR3 bases are TGTGCCAGCTCACCACAAGGGACAGGGGGCCTCTCTAGCGAGCAGTACTTC. It yields the protein CASSPQGTGGLSSEQYF. Looking up the rest from reference TRBV18 and TRBJ2-7 gives the full variable domain: NAGVMQNPRHLVRRRGQEARLRCSPMKGHSHVYWYRQLPEEGLKFMVYLQKENIIDESGMPKERFSAEFPKEGPSILRIQQVVRGDSAAYFCASSPQGTGGLSSEQYFGPGTRLTVT.

This chain joins TRBV2 and TRBJ1-2, with D perhaps TRBD1 (5 bases). The CDR3 sequence is 14 residues long. From germline, CDR1 is SNHLY and CDR2 FYNNEI. The ends were cut back, 7 bases at V and 6 bases at J, with 18 bases in the middle. The CDR3 DNA is TGTGCCAGCAACCTACGGGGAGGGGCGGATGGCTACACCTTC. This gives the protein CASNLRGGADGYTF.

This clone was observed a handful of times. The chain joins TRBV11-2 to TRBJ2-7; the match to TRBD1 covers 7 bases. CDR3 length: 12 amino acids. CDR1 and CDR2 (germline): SGHAT, FQNNGV. J gave up 6 bases and V 5 bases, and 4 bases lay outside the gene matches. The CDR3 spells CASSQNRGEQYF. The CDR3 DNA reads TGTGCCAGCAGCCAAAACAGGGGCGAGCAGTACTTC. The complete variable domain, with remaining parts taken from reference TRBV11-2 and TRBJ2-7, reads EAGVAQSPRYKIIEKRQSVAFWCNPISGHATLYWYQQILGQGPKLLIQFQNNGVVDDSQLPKDRFSAERLKGVDSTLKIQPAKLEDSAVYLCASSQNRGEQYFGPGTRLTVT.

The chain recombines TRBV28 with TRBJ1-2, with D hard to call. Germline V CDR1 and CDR2: MDHEN, SYDVKM. This CDR3 region has 14 residues. V lost 3 bases and J 7 bases, leaving 15 bases between the germline ends. Here the CDR3 DNA reads TGTGCCAGCAGTTTGCCAACCGCAGCAAGTGGCTACACCTTC. This sequence encodes CASSLPTAASGYTF.

To note about this clone: The sample has other DNA sequences that encode this CDR3 too. The chain has TRBV5-1 and TRBJ1-3; D perhaps matches TRBD1 (5 bases). CDR3 length: 16 residues. The V end was cut by 0 bases, the J end by 3 bases, with 13 bases between. Germline V gene data show CDR1 as SGHRS and CDR2 as YFSETQ. CDR3 sequence reads: CASSLVGGSYGNTIYF. CDR3 DNA sequence: TGCGCCAGCAGCTTGGTTGGGGGATCTTATGGAAACACCATATATTTT. Based on the CDR3 plus reference TRBV5-1 and TRBJ1-3, the full variable domain is KAGVTQTPRYLIKTRGQQVTLSCSPISGHRSVSWYQQTPGQGLQFLFEYFSETQRNKGNFPGRFSGRQFSNSRSEMNVSTLELGDSALYLCASSLVGGSYGNTIYFGEGSWLTVV.

Here the CDR3 reads CASSEGGLRGQYF. CDR3 nucleotide sequence: TGTGCCAGCTCAGAGGGGGGATTGCGCGGGCAGTACTTC. The rearrangement links TRBV18 to TRBJ2-7, with D tentatively TRBD1 or TRBD2 (6 bases each). From germline, CDR1 is KGHSH and CDR2 LQKENI. V lost 5 bases and J lost 9, with 17 bases in between. The CDR3 contains 13 residues.

This clone was recorded once. This chain connects TRBV7-2 to TRBJ1-2, with TRBD1 matching over 7 bases. The ends lost 10 bases at V and 4 bases at J; junction bases unmatched: 9. The CDR3 runs 13 residues. The V gene's germline CDR1 is SGHTA and CDR2 FQGNSA. The CDR3 coding sequence is TGTGCCACACTCAGGGGGTCGGCCTATGGCTACACCTTC. Residues: CATLRGSAYGYTF.

The CDR3 protein is CASSRSLDRVEGYTF. The CDR3 DNA reads as TGTGCCAGCAGCCGTTCCTTAGACAGGGTAGAAGGCTACACCTTC. The chain employs TRBV7-2 and TRBJ1-2; TRBD1 aligns across 7 bases. This CDR3 contains 15 residues. Germline trimming cut 5 bases from V and 8 bases from J; bases unmatched to any gene: 14. CDR1 and CDR2 from the germline V gene are SGHTA and FQGNSA.